This T cell receptor beta chain was sequenced for a study of PD-1 blockade in classical Hodgkin lymphoma. Study-level points and caveats: CD4+ TCR diversity, unlike CD8+, climbed significantly by C4D1. Lower baseline TCR diversity marked trial partial responders and progressors.

For this clone: Its matching antigen is unknown.

The V gene's germline CDR1 is SGHAT and CDR2 FQNNGV. Unmatched junction bases numbered 9, after V lost 4 bases and J lost 9 bases. This CDR3 is 14 amino acids long. This table comes from immunoSEQ multiplex PCR, and its TCRdb copy is limited to in-frame clones, with some not included. The sample contains 20,000 to 25,000 clones, 70% to 75% of which appear only once. As to time point: cycle 4 day 1 (C4D1), after six to seven weeks of nivolumab. In every patient, relapse followed autologous stem cell transplantation, while exposure to brentuximab vedotin differed. This clonotype was obtained from a human donor with classical Hodgkin lymphoma. The chain links TRBV11-2 to TRBJ2-1; 7 bases are a match to TRBD1. Here the sequenced sample was peripheral blood mononuclear cells (PBMCs), taken before the fourth cycle of nivolumab. The CDR3 DNA reads TGTGCCAGCAGCTATGACAGGGTCTCAGGTGAGCAGTTCTTC. Amino acid sequence: CASSYDRVSGEQFF.